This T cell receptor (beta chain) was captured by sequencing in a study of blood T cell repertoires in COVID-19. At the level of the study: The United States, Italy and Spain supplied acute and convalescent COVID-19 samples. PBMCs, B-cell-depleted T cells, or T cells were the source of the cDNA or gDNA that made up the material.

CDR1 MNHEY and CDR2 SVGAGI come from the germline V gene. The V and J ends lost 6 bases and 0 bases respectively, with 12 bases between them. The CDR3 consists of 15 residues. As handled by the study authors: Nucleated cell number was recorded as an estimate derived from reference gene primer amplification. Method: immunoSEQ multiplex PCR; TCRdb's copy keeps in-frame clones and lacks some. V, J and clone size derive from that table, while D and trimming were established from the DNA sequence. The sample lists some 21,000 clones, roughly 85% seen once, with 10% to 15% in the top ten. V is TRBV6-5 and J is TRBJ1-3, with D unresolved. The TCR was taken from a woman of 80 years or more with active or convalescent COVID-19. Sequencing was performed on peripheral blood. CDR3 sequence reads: CASSARGDSGNTIYF. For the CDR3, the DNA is TGTGCCAGCAGCGCCCGCGGGGACTCTGGAAACACCATATATTTT.